This TCR beta chain was captured by sequencing in a study of CD8+ T cells in alopecia areata (dated by TCRdb to between 2017 and 2018). Concerning the study at large: Treated patients were enrolled in an open-label pilot trial of oral tofacitinib, 5 to 10 mg twice daily, for moderate-to-severe alopecia areata. Tofacitinib was given for 6 to 18 months, followed by 6 months of follow-up off drug to assess delayed response and recurrence. In treated patients, disease severity was measured using the SALT score, which gives the percentage of scalp surface area affected. High-throughput TCRbeta sequencing was used to examine T cell clonal expansion in alopecia areata in both the C3H/HeJ mouse model and human patients. On the human side, TCRbeta sequencing was run on scalp tissue and on sorted CD4+ and CD8+ peripheral blood T cells from healthy controls and from alopecia areata patients with either patchy or totalis/universalis disease. Biopsies were taken from tofacitinib-treated patients at baseline and at 4 and 24 weeks of treatment, and a later scalp biopsy was taken in several of the tofacitinib-treated patients. Scalp clonality was compared among normal scalp (n=4), patchy alopecia areata scalp (n=8), and alopecia totalis/universalis scalp (n=8). RNA was obtained with the PAXgene miRNA kit for fixed scalp, the miRNeasy kit for PBMCs, and the RNeasy kit for mouse skin. TCRbeta CDR3 regions were amplified by immunoSEQ multiplex PCR with 35 Vbeta forward and 13 Jbeta reverse primers. Here is what the overall study found, with its caveats: During tofacitinib treatment, many expanded lesional clones remained in scalp and blood, and this persistence may partly explain relapse after treatment is stopped. The treated cohort was small, with a single nonresponder, so links between baseline CD8+ expansion and response need larger studies. Higher clonality and more expanded CD8+ clones were observed in lesional scalp than in normal scalp, particularly in alopecia totalis/universalis, a finding suggestive of antigenic drive. TCR sequences shared between patients were less clear than in mice, possibly partly because of HLA diversity in the patient population. Tofacitinib significantly decreased scalp clonality and the number of expanded CD8+ clones among the top 100 scalp clones. Unlike mouse skin, where gammadelta T cells dominate, normal human skin contains resident alphabeta T cells that get sequenced too, which complicates analysis of the scalp TCR repertoire.

Receptor libraries were prepared by the immunoSEQ multiplex PCR assay. RNA was extracted from all samples and reverse transcribed into cDNA, which served as template for TCR sequencing. First-strand cDNA was synthesized using SuperScript III with a 2:1 mix of oligo-dT and random hexamers. A synthetic immune receptor repertoire was used to measure amplification bias, and any remaining bias was corrected computationally. In the paper's pipeline: Raw reads were preprocessed to remove errors, and CDR3 was defined according to IMGT conventions as the region from the conserved cysteine to phenylalanine. Clonality was calculated as 1 minus Shannon entropy normalized by log2 of the number of productive unique TCRs. Scalp TCRbeta sequences were cross-referenced with sorted blood CD4 and CD8 repertoires so that the CD4 or CD8 identity of scalp clones could be inferred. TCRdb stores this immuneACCESS table with in-frame sequences only. Part of the clones is absent; in the studies checked, under half of the shortfall reflects unresolved V genes, and no reason is known for the rest. Clonal size and the V and J genes are those of that table, whereas D and trimming came from the DNA. The sample table lists over 150,000 clones, around 58% of them with a count of one. 10% to 15% of the sample is in the top ten clones.

What this sample's time point label stands for: roughly 24 weeks on oral tofacitinib. The meaning of the sample's treatment or condition label: oral pan-JAK inhibitor, 5-10 mg twice daily. Lesional scalp punch biopsies and peripheral blood were obtained from alopecia areata patients. PBMCs were isolated by density centrifugation and stained for CD3, CD4 and CD8, after which CD4+ and CD8+ T cells were sorted on a FACSAria. V is pared back by 2 bases and J by 2 bases, with 10 bases lying between the germline termini. Reading from cysteine to phenylalanine, the CDR3 counts 15 amino acids. The kept DNA is CDR3 alone, 45 bases in frame from the first base. CDR1 and CDR2, per the germline V gene, are MGHRA and YSYEKL. With respect to this clone: The specificity of this receptor is unknown. No much larger clone is present one base from it, and per-base qualities are unavailable.

The specimen comprised CD8+ T cells sorted from blood, sampled at week 24, from a patient treated with tofacitinib. This receptor was taken from a human donor with alopecia areata. The V and J segments used are TRBV4-1 and TRBJ2-1, with a weak D call of TRBD2 (6 bases match). This receptor has the CDR3 CASSQRLDAYNEQFF. The nucleotides are TGCGCCAGCAGCCAACGACTAGACGCCTACAATGAGCAGTTCTTC.